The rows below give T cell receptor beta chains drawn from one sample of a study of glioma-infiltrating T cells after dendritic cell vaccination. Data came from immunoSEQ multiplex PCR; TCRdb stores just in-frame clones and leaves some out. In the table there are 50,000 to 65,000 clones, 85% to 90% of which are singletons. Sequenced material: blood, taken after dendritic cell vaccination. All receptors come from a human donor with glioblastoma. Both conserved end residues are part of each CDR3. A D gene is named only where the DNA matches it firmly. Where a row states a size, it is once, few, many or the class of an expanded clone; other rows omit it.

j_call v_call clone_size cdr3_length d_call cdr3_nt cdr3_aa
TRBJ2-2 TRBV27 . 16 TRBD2 TGTGCCAGCAGTTTACGGGGCGGGGGGGCCACCGGGGAGCTGTTTTTT CASSLRGGGATGELFF
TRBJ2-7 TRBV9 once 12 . TGTGCCAGCAGCCCCAGCTCCTACGAGCAGTACTTC CASSPSSYEQYF
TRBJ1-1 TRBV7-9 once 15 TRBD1 TGTGCCAGCAGCTTTGGGGACAGGGGGAACACTGAAGCTTTCTTT CASSFGDRGNTEAFF
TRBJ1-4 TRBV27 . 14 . TGTGCCAGCAGTTTAGACAGCCCCTTTAAAAAACTGTTTTTT CASSLDSPFKKLFF
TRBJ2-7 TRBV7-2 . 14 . TGTGCCAGCGGCTTGGGGCTATCCTCCTACGAGCAGTACTTC CASGLGLSSYEQYF
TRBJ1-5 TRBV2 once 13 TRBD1 TGTGCCAGCAGTCGACAGGGGGCTCAGCCCCAGCATTTT CASSRQGAQPQHF
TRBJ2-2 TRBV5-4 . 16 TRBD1 TGTGCCAGCAGCTTGTCCCGAGGGGGCGACACCGGGGAGCTGTTTTTT CASSLSRGGDTGELFF
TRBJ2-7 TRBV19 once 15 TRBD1 TGTGCCAGTAGGATGGGACAGGGGGCTTTCTACGAGCAGTACTTC CASRMGQGAFYEQYF
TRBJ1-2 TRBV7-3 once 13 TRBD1 TGTGCCAGCAGCCAGACAGGGACGTATGGCTACACCTTC CASSQTGTYGYTF
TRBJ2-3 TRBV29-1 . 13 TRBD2 TGCAGCGTTGCGGGACTACGCACAGATACGCAGTATTTT CSVAGLRTDTQYF
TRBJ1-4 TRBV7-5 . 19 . TGTGCCAGATCTCCCAAGGGTGGACAGGCGAAAGCAACTAATGAAAAACTGTTTTTT CARSPKGGQAKATNEKLFF
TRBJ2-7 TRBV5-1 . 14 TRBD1 TGCGCCAGCAGCGAGGGACAGGGGGGGGACGAGCAGTACTTC CASSEGQGGDEQYF
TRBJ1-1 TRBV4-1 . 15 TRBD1 TGCGCCAGCAGCTTCTACAGGGGCCAGAACACTGAAGCTTTCTTT CASSFYRGQNTEAFF
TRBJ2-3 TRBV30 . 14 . TGTGCCTGGAGTGGATTACCGACAGCAGATACGCAGTATTTT CAWSGLPTADTQYF
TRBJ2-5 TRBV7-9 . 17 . TGTGCCAGCAGCTTAGTCAGGGGGCTAGCGGACCAAGAGACCCAGTACTTC CASSLVRGLADQETQYF
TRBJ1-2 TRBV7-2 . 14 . TGTGCCAGCAGCTTAGTCGTCCAGAACTATGGCTACACCTTC CASSLVVQNYGYTF
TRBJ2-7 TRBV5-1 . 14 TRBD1 TGCGCCAGCAGCGGGGGACAGGGGGGCTACGAGCAGTACTTC CASSGGQGGYEQYF
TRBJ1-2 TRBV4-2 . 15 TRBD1 TGTGCCAGCAGCCAAGATAGGGACAGGGGTAATGGCTACACCTTC CASSQDRDRGNGYTF
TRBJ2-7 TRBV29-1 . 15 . TGCAGCGCCGGGGACTCTTACACTAGCTCCTACGAGCAGTACTTC CSAGDSYTSSYEQYF
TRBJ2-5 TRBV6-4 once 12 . TGTGCCAGCAGTGACCTAAAAGAGACCCAGTACTTC CASSDLKETQYF
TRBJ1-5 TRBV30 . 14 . TGTGCCTGGAGTGTGGGGCTTAGCAATCAGCCCCAGCATTTT CAWSVGLSNQPQHF
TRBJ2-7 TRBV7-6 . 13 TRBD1 TGTGCCAGCAGCTTAACAGGGGGAAGCGAGCAGTACTTC CASSLTGGSEQYF
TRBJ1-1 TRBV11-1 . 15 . TGTGCCAGCAGCTTAGTCCCGCCGGTGAACACTGAAGCTTTCTTT CASSLVPPVNTEAFF
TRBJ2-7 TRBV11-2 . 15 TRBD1 TGTGCCAGCAGCTTAAGTGGCAGGGGGCCCTACGAGCAGTACTTC CASSLSGRGPYEQYF
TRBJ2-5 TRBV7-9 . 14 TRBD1 TGTGCCAGCAGGATGGGACAGGGAGAAGAGACCCAGTACTTC CASRMGQGEETQYF
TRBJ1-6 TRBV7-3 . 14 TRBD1 TGTGCCAGCAGCTTACGGGACAGGGATTCACCCCTCCACTTT CASSLRDRDSPLHF
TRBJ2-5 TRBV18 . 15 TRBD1 TGTGCCAGCTCACCGGCCGGGACAGGACAAGAGACCCAGTACTTC CASSPAGTGQETQYF
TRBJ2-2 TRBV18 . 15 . TGTGCCAGCTCACCACGGGGGGATTACACCGGGGAGCTGTTTTTT CASSPRGDYTGELFF
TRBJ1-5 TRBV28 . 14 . TGTGCCAGCATAGGGACTCAACGCAATCAGCCCCAGCATTTT CASIGTQRNQPQHF
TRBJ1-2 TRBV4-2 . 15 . TGTGCCAGCAGCCAGCATCGTGGAGGGAACTATGGCTACACCTTC CASSQHRGGNYGYTF
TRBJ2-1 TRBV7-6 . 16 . TGTGCCAGCAGCCCAGGCGTGAAAAGCTCCTACAATGAGCAGTTCTTC CASSPGVKSSYNEQFF
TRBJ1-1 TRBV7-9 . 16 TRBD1 TGTGCCAGCAGCCCCTGGACAGGGAACCGGAGGACTGAAGCTTTCTTT CASSPWTGNRRTEAFF
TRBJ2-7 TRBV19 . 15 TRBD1 TGTGCCAGTAGTTTTACAGGGGCAAGCTCCTACGAGCAGTACTTC CASSFTGASSYEQYF
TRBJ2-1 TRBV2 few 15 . TGTGCCAGCAGTGATAGGGTCGGGAGCGGCAAGGAGCAGTTCTTC CASSDRVGSGKEQFF
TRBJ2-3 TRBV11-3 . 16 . TGTGCCAGCAGCTGGGGAAGGACGGGAGATATTAGGACGCAGTATTTT CASSWGRTGDIRTQYF
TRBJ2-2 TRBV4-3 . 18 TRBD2 TGCGCCAGCAGCCAAGAGCTAGCGGGGGGCTTGAACACCGGGGAGCTGTTTTTT CASSQELAGGLNTGELFF
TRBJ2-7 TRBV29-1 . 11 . TGCAGCGTTGACGGCGGGCGCGAGCAGTACTTC CSVDGGREQYF
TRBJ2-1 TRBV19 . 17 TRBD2 TGTGCCAGTAGTATCGAATTTCGCGGGGGGCGATACAATGAGCAGTTCTTC CASSIEFRGGRYNEQFF
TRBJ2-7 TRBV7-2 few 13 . TGTGCCAGCAGCCAAGAGCTGGTAAACGAGCAGTACTTC CASSQELVNEQYF
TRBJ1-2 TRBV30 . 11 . TGTGCCTGGAGTTTAGGCGGTGGCTACACCTTC CAWSLGGGYTF
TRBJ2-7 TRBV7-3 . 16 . TGTGCCAGCTCCTTAGCCCCCCCACTTAGCTCCTACGAGCAGTACTTC CASSLAPPLSSYEQYF
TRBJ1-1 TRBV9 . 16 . TGTGCCAGCAGCGTCGAACCCACCGGGAAATACACTGAAGCTTTCTTT CASSVEPTGKYTEAFF
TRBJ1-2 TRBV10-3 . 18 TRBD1 TGTGCCATCAGTGAGTCGAGACAGGGGGCCTTAGATAACTATGGCTACACCTTC CAISESRQGALDNYGYTF
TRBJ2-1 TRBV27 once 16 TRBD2 TGTGCCAGCAGTTTTATTGGGACTAGCGGGGGAAATGAGCAGTTCTTC CASSFIGTSGGNEQFF
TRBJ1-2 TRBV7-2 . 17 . TGTGCCAGCAGCTTAACCCCGACCAACTCCCGGCGGGATGGCTACACCTTC CASSLTPTNSRRDGYTF
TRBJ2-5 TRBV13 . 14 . TGTGCCAGCAGCTTAGGGACTGCACAAGAGACCCAGTACTTC CASSLGTAQETQYF
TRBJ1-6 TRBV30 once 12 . TGTGCCTGGAGTCGACTCCAGTCACCCCTCCACTTT CAWSRLQSPLHF
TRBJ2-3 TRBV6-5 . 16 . TGTGCCAGCAGTTACGGGTCAAGACAGGCCCCAGATACGCAGTATTTT CASSYGSRQAPDTQYF
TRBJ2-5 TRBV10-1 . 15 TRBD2 TGCGCCAGCAGTGAGTCACTAGCGGAGCCGGGGACCCAGTACTTC CASSESLAEPGTQYF
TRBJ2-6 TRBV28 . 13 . TGTGCCAGCAGTGGGACAGGGGCCAACGTCCTGACTTTC CASSGTGANVLTF
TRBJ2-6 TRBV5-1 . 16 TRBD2 TGCGCCAGCAGTCCCGAGGGGAGGGCTGGGGCCAACGTCCTGACTTTC CASSPEGRAGANVLTF
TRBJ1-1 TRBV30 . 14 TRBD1 TGTGCCTGGAGTGGGGACAGGAGGAACACTGAAGCTTTCTTT CAWSGDRRNTEAFF
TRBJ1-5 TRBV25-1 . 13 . TGTGCCAGCAGTGGGAGGGCGGATCAGCCCCAGCATTTT CASSGRADQPQHF
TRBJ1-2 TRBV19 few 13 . TGTGCCAGTAGTGACCAGGGCTACTATGGCTACACCTTC CASSDQGYYGYTF
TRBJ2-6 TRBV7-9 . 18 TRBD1 TGTGCCAGCAGCTTAGGCCGGGACAGGGGGCCTGGGGCCAACGTCCTGACTTTC CASSLGRDRGPGANVLTF
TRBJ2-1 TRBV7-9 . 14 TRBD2 TGTGCCAGCAGCCCTAGCGGGGGGATCGATGAGCAGTTCTTC CASSPSGGIDEQFF
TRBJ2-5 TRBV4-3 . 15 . TGCGCCAGCAGCCAAGAGGCGGGGCCTCAAGAGACCCAGTACTTC CASSQEAGPQETQYF
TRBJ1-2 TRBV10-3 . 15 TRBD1 TGTGCCATCAGTGAGTCAGGGGACAGGAGCTATGGCTACACCTTC CAISESGDRSYGYTF
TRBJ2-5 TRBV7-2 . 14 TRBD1 TGTGCCAGCAGCTCGGGGACAGGTCAAGAGACCCAGTACTTC CASSSGTGQETQYF